Listed below are T cell receptor beta chains from one sample, sequenced in a study of T cells in Graves' hyperthyroidism and ophthalmopathy. TCRdb fed the multiplex PCR reads into MiXCR, producing one record per CDR3 protein. The sample consists of approximately 610,000 distinct CDR3 sequences, roughly 14% of them appearing once. The specimen sequenced was blood. These receptors originate from a woman in her thirties or forties with Graves' ophthalmopathy. CDR3s include the opening cysteine and the closing phenylalanine or tryptophan. The D gene is left open where the match is weak. For some rows the clone size is stated as once, few or many, or as a class when expanded; others skip it.

D: TRBD1; size: many; V: TRBV6-4; length: 18; J: TRBJ1-5; DNA: TGTGCCAGCAGGACCAACAGGGGGGGCGCCCATAGCAATCAGCCCCAGCATTTT; CDR3: CASRTNRGGAHSNQPQHF
D: TRBD2; size: -; V: TRBV15; length: 18; J: TRBJ2-2; DNA: TGTGCCACCAGCAGAGGGACGGGAAGCGGGGGGAACACCGGGGAGCTGTTTTTT; CDR3: CATSRGTGSGGNTGELFF
D: -; size: many; V: TRBV5-1; length: 14; J: TRBJ2-7; DNA: TGCGCCAGCAGCCCCCCCCGGGGTCCCTACGAGCAGTACTTC; CDR3: CASSPPRGPYEQYF
D: -; size: few; V: TRBV9; length: 13; J: TRBJ1-5; DNA: TGTGCCAGCAGCGCAGGGTCCGGCCAGCCCCAGCATTTT; CDR3: CASSAGSGQPQHF
D: TRBD1; size: -; V: TRBV28; length: 19; J: TRBJ1-2; DNA: TGTGCCAGCAGTTCCCCCGGGACAGCCCTTCGAGGTTGGCGAGCCAGCTACACCTTC; CDR3: CASSSPGTALRGWRASYTF
D: -; size: many; V: TRBV6-2/TRBV6-3; length: 15; J: TRBJ2-2; DNA: TGTGCCAGCAGTCCCCCTTCTCACGGTCACGGGGAGCTGTTTTTT; CDR3: CASSPPSHGHGELFF
D: -; size: -; V: TRBV6-1; length: 14; J: TRBJ2-2; DNA: TGTGCCAGCAGAGGGGGGAGTTATACCGGGGAGCTGTTTTTT; CDR3: CASRGGSYTGELFF
D: -; size: many; V: TRBV7-3; length: 15; J: TRBJ1-6; DNA: TGTGCCAGCAGCAAACAGGGAGGGAATAATTCACCCCTCCACTTT; CDR3: CASSKQGGNNSPLHF
D: -; size: -; V: TRBV7-3; length: 16; J: TRBJ1-1; DNA: TGTGCCAGCAGCCGCCGAGAAAAGCCGGAGGACACTGAAGCTTTCTTT; CDR3: CASSRREKPEDTEAFF
D: TRBD2; size: many; V: TRBV10-2; length: 14; J: TRBJ2-7; DNA: TGCGCCAGCAGAGCGGGACTAGCCGTCTTCGAGCAGTACTTC; CDR3: CASRAGLAVFEQYF
D: TRBD1; size: many; V: TRBV6-5; length: 15; J: TRBJ1-2; DNA: TGTGCCAGCAGTACTCAGGGGGCGGTAATCTATGGCTACACCTTC; CDR3: CASSTQGAVIYGYTF
D: TRBD1; size: many; V: TRBV29-1; length: 12; J: TRBJ2-5; DNA: TGCAGCGTTGAAGCGACAGGGGTGACCCAGTACTTC; CDR3: CSVEATGVTQYF
D: TRBD2; size: many; V: TRBV15; length: 15; J: TRBJ2-7; DNA: TGTGCCACCAGCAGGAGGGGACTAGCGGGAGACGAGCAGTACTTC; CDR3: CATSRRGLAGDEQYF
D: TRBD1; size: few; V: TRBV20-1; length: 13; J: TRBJ2-7; DNA: TGCAGTGGGAGAGAGGGGGCGGACTTGAAGCAGTACTTC; CDR3: CSGREGADLKQYF
D: -; size: many; V: TRBV7-6; length: 16; J: TRBJ2-7; DNA: TGTGCCAGCAGCTTCGGTCTTGGACAACTCTCCTACGAGCAGTACTTC; CDR3: CASSFGLGQLSYEQYF
D: -; size: few; V: TRBV19; length: 15; J: TRBJ2-7; DNA: TGTGCCAGTAGTATAGAAAAGGCCAGCCCCTACGAGCAGTACTTC; CDR3: CASSIEKASPYEQYF
D: -; size: -; V: TRBV5-5; length: 14; J: TRBJ1-1; DNA: TGTGCCAGCAGCGCCGCCGATCAGTCTACTGAAGCTTTCTTT; CDR3: CASSAADQSTEAFF
D: TRBD2; size: -; V: TRBV6-2/TRBV6-3; length: 17; J: TRBJ2-7; DNA: TGTGCCAGCAGTTACTCGGCTAGCGGTCCGAGCTCCTACGAGCAGTACTTC; CDR3: CASSYSASGPSSYEQYF
D: TRBD2; size: -; V: TRBV9; length: 17; J: TRBJ2-2; DNA: TGTGCCAGCAGCACTAAAGAGCGGGAGTTAATCACCGGGGAGCTGTTTTTT; CDR3: CASSTKERELITGELFF
D: TRBD2; size: many; V: TRBV5-1; length: 16; J: TRBJ2-2; DNA: TGCGCCAGCAGCTTGGAGGCTAGCGGGCTTACCGGGGAGCTGTTTTTT; CDR3: CASSLEASGLTGELFF
D: -; size: many; V: TRBV19; length: 15; J: TRBJ2-6; DNA: TGTGCCAGTAGTAGTGACAACTCTGGGGCCAACGTCCTGACTTTC; CDR3: CASSSDNSGANVLTF
D: -; size: -; V: TRBV6-2/TRBV6-3; length: 15; J: TRBJ2-5; DNA: TGTGCCAGCAGTTACTTCGGGAGAAAGGGAGAGACCCAGTACTTC; CDR3: CASSYFGRKGETQYF
D: -; size: many; V: TRBV25-1; length: 14; J: TRBJ1-2; DNA: TGTGCCAGCAGTGTAGGCGGGGCTGACTATGGCTACACCTTC; CDR3: CASSVGGADYGYTF
D: TRBD1; size: -; V: TRBV20-1; length: 14; J: TRBJ2-2; DNA: TGCAGTGCTTCGGGACAGCAGAACACCGGGGAGCTGTTTTTT; CDR3: CSASGQQNTGELFF
D: TRBD1; size: many; V: TRBV2; length: 14; J: TRBJ2-7; DNA: TGTGCCAGCAGTCTAGGACAGGCTACCTACGAGCAGTACTTC; CDR3: CASSLGQATYEQYF
D: -; size: many; V: TRBV5-6; length: 17; J: TRBJ1-1; DNA: TGTGCCAGCAGCTTGGTGGGCCCGGGACGGGCGAACACTGAAGCTTTCTTT; CDR3: CASSLVGPGRANTEAFF
D: -; size: few; V: TRBV7-2; length: 14; J: TRBJ2-5; DNA: TGTGCCAGCAGCTCATTTCAGGGTGTCGAGACCCAGTACTTC; CDR3: CASSSFQGVETQYF
D: TRBD1; size: few; V: TRBV20-1; length: 17; J: TRBJ1-6; DNA: TGCAGTGCTCGGGACAGGGAGACCCTCTCCTATAATTCACCCCTCCACTTT; CDR3: CSARDRETLSYNSPLHF
D: -; size: many; V: TRBV2; length: 15; J: TRBJ2-7; DNA: TGTGCCAGCAGTGGAGCGAGGGTCCTGGCCTACGAGCAGTACTTC; CDR3: CASSGARVLAYEQYF
D: TRBD2; size: many; V: TRBV7-9; length: 14; J: TRBJ2-5; DNA: TGTGCCATCCATGGTGGGAGGGCGGTTGAGACCCAGTACTTC; CDR3: CAIHGGRAVETQYF
D: -; size: -; V: TRBV6-1; length: 17; J: TRBJ1-5; DNA: TGTGCCAGCAGTCCTATCCAGGGCCTCGGAGGCAATCAGCCCCAGCATTTT; CDR3: CASSPIQGLGGNQPQHF
D: -; size: many; V: TRBV28; length: 12; J: TRBJ1-2; DNA: TGTGCCAGCAGGTTTCGGAGATATGGCTACACCTTC; CDR3: CASRFRRYGYTF
D: -; size: few; V: TRBV28; length: 11; J: TRBJ2-4; DNA: TGTGCCAGCAGTTTCTTGAACATTCAGTACTTC; CDR3: CASSFLNIQYF
D: -; size: -; V: TRBV3-1; length: 11; J: TRBJ1-2; DNA: TGTGCCAGCAGCCAAGGACTAGAGGACACCTTC; CDR3: CASSQGLEDTF
D: TRBD1; size: many; V: TRBV28; length: 14; J: TRBJ2-5; DNA: TGTGCCAGCGTCACAGGGGGCGCGGAGGAGACCCAGTACTTC; CDR3: CASVTGGAEETQYF
D: TRBD2; size: few; V: TRBV20-1; length: 15; J: TRBJ2-7; DNA: TGCAGTGCTAGACGCCTAGCGGGAGATGGGGCCGAGCAGTACTTC; CDR3: CSARRLAGDGAEQYF
D: -; size: -; V: TRBV24-1; length: 15; J: TRBJ1-2; DNA: TGTGCCACCAGTGACCCGCGGGGGCTGGACTATGGCTACACCTTC; CDR3: CATSDPRGLDYGYTF
D: -; size: -; V: TRBV14; length: 15; J: TRBJ2-7; DNA: TGTGCCAGCAGCCAAGAAGGGACGGCCGCCTACGAGCAGTACTTC; CDR3: CASSQEGTAAYEQYF
D: -; size: many; V: TRBV27; length: 14; J: TRBJ1-1; DNA: TGTGCCAGCAGTTTGGCCGAGGCAAACACTGAAGCTTTCTTT; CDR3: CASSLAEANTEAFF
D: -; size: -; V: TRBV24-1; length: 13; J: TRBJ1-2; DNA: TGTGCCACCAGTGATCCCGATGCTGCTGGCTACACCTTC; CDR3: CATSDPDAAGYTF
D: TRBD2; size: many; V: TRBV6-1; length: 15; J: TRBJ2-7; DNA: TGTGCCAGCAGCCCTCCCCGCGGGAGTAAGTACGAGCAGTACTTC; CDR3: CASSPPRGSKYEQYF
D: TRBD1; size: many; V: TRBV12-3/TRBV12-4; length: 14; J: TRBJ1-5; DNA: TGTGCCAGCAGTCGACAGGGTTTGAATCAGCCCCAGCATTTT; CDR3: CASSRQGLNQPQHF
D: TRBD1; size: many; V: TRBV20-1; length: 13; J: TRBJ2-7; DNA: TGCAGTGCTACCCGGGACAGTTCCTACGAGCAGTACTTC; CDR3: CSATRDSSYEQYF
D: -; size: -; V: TRBV9; length: 12; J: TRBJ1-2; DNA: TGTGCCAGCAGCCTCAGGGGACATGGCTACACCTTC; CDR3: CASSLRGHGYTF
D: TRBD2; size: many; V: TRBV6-2/TRBV6-3; length: 15; J: TRBJ2-5; DNA: TGTGCCAGCAGTACGGGACTAGCGACAACGGAGACCCAGTACTTC; CDR3: CASSTGLATTETQYF
D: TRBD2; size: -; V: TRBV11-2; length: 19; J: TRBJ2-4; DNA: TGTGCCAGCAGCAACAACCGGGCTAGCGGGAGGGCCGGGGGTGACATTCAGTACTTC; CDR3: CASSNNRASGRAGGDIQYF
D: -; size: many; V: TRBV28; length: 14; J: TRBJ1-1; DNA: TGTGCCAGCAGTCCGACGGACCTGAACACTGAAGCTTTCTTT; CDR3: CASSPTDLNTEAFF